Sequencing of this TCR beta chain was carried out in a study of CD8 T cells in Susac syndrome. When the RNA was reverse transcribed, random hexamers were used with an input of roughly 0.45 to 1 ug. Amplification of the TCR beta CDR3 was carried out by immunoSEQ multiplex PCR, which spanned a total of 54 Vbeta and 13 Jbeta segments. TCRdb reprocessed the immunoSEQ multiplex PCR reads via MiXCR and lists one record per CDR3 protein. Among 170,000 or so distinct CDR3 sequences listed, 93% were seen once. The multiple sclerosis control group comprised treatment-naive patients with stable or active relapsing-remitting disease. Isolation of CD8+ and CD4+ T cells was performed negatively, whereas enrichment of TEMRA cells was done by FACS. The germline CDR1 and CDR2 sequences are SGHRS and YFSETQ. V lost 0 bases to trimming and J lost 8 bases; unmatched junction nucleotides: 5. The CDR3 has 15 amino acids.

The sequenced material came from CD4+ T cells from PBMCs. V usage is TRBV5-1 and J usage is TRBJ2-3; 11 bases agree with TRBD2. The sequence came from a human donor with multiple sclerosis. The CDR3 nucleotides read TGCGCCAGCAGCTTGGTTAGCGGGGGGGCCATTACGCAGTATTTT. This translates into CASSLVSGGAITQYF.